At least ten counts were recorded for the clone carrying this T cell receptor (beta chain). Its cognate antigen is unknown. This sample was included in a study of CD8 T cells in ankylosing spondylitis. Study observations and caveats: Characteristic of ankylosing spondylitis blood, it appeared, was a TCR beta motif comprising roughly eight highly homologous variants.

The trim removed 4 bases at V and 3 bases at J, leaving 10 bases unmatched. Per germline, CDR1 SGHRS and CDR2 YFSETQ. This CDR3 is 15 amino acids long. Library preparation for TCR beta used quantitative 5'-RACE with molecular barcodes. TCRdb re-called the 5' RACE reads with MiXCR, one entry per CDR3 protein. The sample holds 200,000 to 300,000 distinct CDR3 sequences, over 9.5% seen once. Sample: blood, either unsorted or a sorted T cell fraction (not recorded which). The sequence was collected from a male donor with ankylosing spondylitis or in good health (not recorded which). The rearrangement links TRBV5-1 to TRBJ2-7, with TRBD1 matching 7 bases. CDR3 bases: TGCGCCAGCAGCCCTGCAATGGGACAGAACTACGAGCAGTACTTC. This translates into CASSPAMGQNYEQYF.